This T cell receptor beta chain was recovered during a study of beta chain features in type 1 diabetes. Study-wide results and caveats: Type 1 diabetes patients had moderately but significantly shorter TCRB CDR3s in all four CD4+ subsets.

Via the markers CD45RO/CCR7/CD25/CD127/CD95/CD27, stem cell-like memory, regulatory, central memory and naive CD4+ cells were sorted. Investigators reverse transcribed all isolated RNA, so they sequenced expressed TCRB transcripts. The average read count of naive, central memory and regulatory T cell samples was approximately 3.5 million. Generated by immunoSEQ multiplex PCR, the TCRdb table keeps only in-frame clones and is missing some. The sample records over 120,000 clones, about 13% being singletons. About this clone itself: The antigen remains undetermined.

V was shortened by 0 bases and J by 5 bases, with 7 bases between the two germline ends. The CDR3 contains 13 residues. CDR1 and CDR2 (germline): LGHNA, YNFKEQ. The source material was central memory CD4+ T cells from blood. The chain recombines TRBV4-2 with TRBJ2-5; D gene unclear. This receptor was obtained from a man younger than 30 with type 1 diabetes. This chain's CDR3 is CASSQDRRETQYF. The CDR3 DNA reads as TGTGCCAGCAGCCAAGATCGGCGGGAGACCCAGTACTTC.